This T cell receptor (beta chain) was obtained from a study of cytomegalovirus exposure and HLA in healthy donors. Study overall: As an earlier analysis found, around 190 million T cells yielded 100 million to 130 million unique TCR beta sequences. Some 85 million unique TCRs, all from HLA-typed donors, were included in an early release of the data. Study-level points and caveats: Researchers had no immune exposure information except CMV serostatus available. Some V segments (TRBV6-2 and TRBV6-3 among them) were excluded as indistinguishable.

The CDR3 is made up of 11 amino acids. The germline V gene has CDR1 PRHDT and CDR2 FYEKMQ (reference sequence). With 60 Vbeta and 13 Jbeta primers, the PCR was carried out. Sequencing was performed with immunoSEQ multiplex PCR; in TCRdb, only in-frame clones are kept and a portion is missing. Its listing shows 100,000 or so clones. A remark on this clone: The antigen remains unidentified. One end of the junction varies from germline; a read error may be responsible.

The source of this sequence is a woman aged 25-40 years in good health and CMV-seronegative. The sample taken for sequencing was PBMCs. The rearrangement uses TRBV13 and TRBJ1-2, with unresolved D. For the CDR3, the DNA is TGTGCCAGCAGCTACCGTGAGGAAGCTTTCTTC. It specifies CASSYREEAFF.